Presented here are 17 T cell receptor beta chains from one specimen sequenced in a study of T cells in Graves' hyperthyroidism and ophthalmopathy. The investigators amplified TCR beta CDR3 regions from RNA transcripts. When the TCR CDR3 underwent first-round RT-PCR, the HTBI primer set was used. TCRdb recomputed calls from the multiplex PCR reads with MiXCR, one row per CDR3 protein. The sample holds 640,000 or so distinct CDR3 sequences; roughly 14% are singletons and the top ten take around 4.1%. Sequencing was done on a sample of blood. These receptors all come from a woman aged 40 to 50 with Graves' ophthalmopathy.

The sample holds many counts of this clonotype. The chain joins TRBV29-1 to TRBJ1-1; the D is unclear. Per germline, CDR1 SQVTM and CDR2 ANQGSEA. Between the trimmed V and J ends, which lost 6 bases and 0 bases, there was a span of 17 bases. The length of the CDR3 is 15 residues. The CDR3 loop reads CSVSGDRGMNTEAFF. The CDR3 DNA sequence: TGCAGCGTGAGCGGGGATCGAGGCATGAACACTGAAGCTTTCTTT.

This clonotype was seen many times. This chain links TRBV30 with TRBJ1-1; D is ambiguous. CDR1 and CDR2 (germline): GTSNPN, SVGIG (reference sequence). The CDR3 covers 13 residues. V was trimmed by 0 bases and J by 0 bases, leaving 5 bases between them. CDR3 loop: CAWSVNMNTEAFF. CDR3 DNA: TGTGCCTGGAGTGTAAACATGAACACTGAAGCTTTCTTT.

The J gene is TRBJ1-2, the V gene TRBV12-3 or TRBV12-4, with a weak D call TRBD1 (5 bases). The ends were cut back, 7 bases at V and 2 bases at J, with 14 bases in the middle. The CDR3 extends over 14 amino acids. CDR3 loop: CASTPRGRNYGYTF. In DNA form, the CDR3 reads TGTGCCAGCACCCCCCGGGGACGGAACTATGGCTACACCTTC.

The chain recombines TRBV9 with TRBJ1-2; TRBD1 matches at 10 bases. This CDR3 region has 18 residues. With V trimmed by 0 bases and J by 6 bases, 14 bases remained unmatched. Germline CDR1 SGDLS, CDR2 YYNGEE. CDR3 DNA: TGTGCCAGCAGCGTAGTTCCGGGACAGGGGCGCGGAGTAGATGGCTACACCTTC. The encoded protein is CASSVVPGQGRGVDGYTF.

The sample holds a few counts of this clonotype. J is TRBJ2-7 and V is TRBV20-1; no reliable D call. CDR1 is DFQATT and CDR2 is SNEGSKA in the germline V gene (reference sequence). This CDR3 has 13 residues. Trimming took off 6 bases at V and 1 base at J, with 13 bases between the two ends. CDR3 bases: TGCAGTGCCCATAAGGACCTTTCCTACGAGCAGTACTTC. Protein sequence: CSAHKDLSYEQYF.

The sample holds a few counts of this clonotype. The V and J genes are TRBV28 and TRBJ2-3; TRBD1 matches at 10 bases. J gave up 3 bases and V 5 bases, and 14 bases lay outside the gene matches. Per the germline V gene, CDR1 is MDHEN and CDR2 is SYDVKM. This CDR3 is built from 18 residues. CDR3 in DNA: TGTGCCAGCAGTCTTTTCCTTTCCGGGGACAGGGGTACAGATACGCAGTATTTT. The encoded protein is CASSLFLSGDRGTDTQYF.

This clonotype was counted at least ten times. The V and J genes are TRBV28 and TRBJ1-3; 9 bases agree with TRBD1. V trimming: 5 bases; J trimming: 4 bases; junction bases outside the gene matches: 9. This CDR3 is 16 amino acids long. Germline-derived CDR1 and CDR2 are MDHEN and SYDVKM. CDR3 sequence reads: CASSRNRGLRGNTIYF. CDR3 DNA: TGTGCCAGCAGTCGAAACAGGGGGCTGAGGGGAAACACCATATATTTT.

In its sample, this clonotype was seen a few times. The chain joins TRBV7-8 to TRBJ2-2; 8 bases line up with TRBD2. Germline V lookup: CDR1 SGHVS, CDR2 FQNEAQ. J gave up 8 bases and V 3 bases, and 5 bases lay outside the gene matches. CDR3 size: 14 residues. The CDR3 DNA is TGTGCCAGCAGCTTCGGGGGGGTTGTAGGGGAGCTGTTTTTT. Residues: CASSFGGVVGELFF.

This clonotype was seen ten or more times. V gene TRBV14 combines with J gene TRBJ2-1; D is undetermined. The CDR3 runs to 14 residues. Germline CDR1 reads SGHDN; CDR2 reads FVKESK. The V end lost 0 bases, the J end lost 12 bases, and 15 bases lay between the germline ends. The DNA of the CDR3 is TGTGCCAGCAGCCAAGATATAATGAGTGACGTGCAGTTCTTC. Its protein is CASSQDIMSDVQFF. The complete variable domain, with remaining parts taken from reference TRBV14 and TRBJ2-1, reads EAGVTQFPSHSVIEKGQTVTLRCDPISGHDNLYWYRRVMGKEIKFLLHFVKESKQDESGMPNNRFLAERTGGTYSTLKVQPAELEDSGVYFCASSQDIMSDVQFFGPGTRLTVL.

This clonotype was seen more than once but under ten times. The chain is built from TRBV7-8 and TRBJ2-1; D is possibly TRBD1 (7 bases). The CDR3 sequence is 15 residues long. The V gene's germline CDR1 is SGHVS and CDR2 FQNEAQ. V dropped 3 bases and J dropped 4 bases, with 13 bases sitting between them. CDR3 sequence (DNA): TGTGCCAGCAGCTTGGAGGGGGCCCTGTACAATGAGCAGTTCTTC. It specifies CASSLEGALYNEQFF. The whole variable domain, remainder taken from reference TRBV7-8 and TRBJ2-1, is GAGVSQSPRYKVAKRGQDVALRCDPISGHVSLFWYQQALGQGPEFLTYFQNEAQLDKSGLPSDRFFAERPEGSVSTLKIQRTQQEDSAVYLCASSLEGALYNEQFFGPGTRLTVL.

This clonotype has ten or more counts. This chain connects TRBV20-1 to TRBJ2-7, with 8 bases that match TRBD1. V was clipped by 4 bases and J by 2 bases; unmatched bases: 7. The CDR3 is 14 amino acids. CDR1 is DFQATT, CDR2 SNEGSKA, per germline (reference sequence). The CDR3 region has the DNA TGCAGTGCTACCCCGGGACAGGCTACCTACGAGCAGTACTTC. It is translated as CSATPGQATYEQYF.

This clonotype has at least ten counts. The V call is TRBV7-8, the J call TRBJ1-1, with 7 nucleotides matching TRBD1. Germline CDR1 reads SGHVS; CDR2 reads FQNEAQ. Losses at the gene ends were 7 bases for V and 6 bases for J; bases not matched to a gene: 11. This CDR3 has 14 residues. The CDR3 is CASNPRGSNSEAFF. The CDR3, as DNA: TGTGCCAGCAACCCCAGGGGGTCAAATTCTGAAGCTTTCTTT.

This clonotype has more than one count but fewer than ten. The rearrangement links TRBV12-3 or TRBV12-4 to TRBJ2-4; TRBD2 might be the D (7 bases). The CDR3 sequence is 15 residues long. Trimming removed 10 bases at V and 1 base at J, with 17 bases between. CDR3 nucleotides: TGTGCCACTAATGGGGGGGGCTTGGCCAAAAACATTCAGTACTTC. This translates into CATNGGGLAKNIQYF.

The sample holds many counts of this clonotype. The CDR3 reads CASSRTSGSLPGPYEQYF. The DNA of the CDR3 is TGTGCCAGCAGCAGGACTAGCGGGAGTTTGCCTGGGCCCTACGAGCAGTACTTC. The chain joins TRBV4-2 to TRBJ2-7, with 13 bases identical to TRBD2. The J segment lost 2 bases and the V segment lost 5 bases, leaving 12 bases of the junction unmatched. The CDR3 length is 18 residues. CDR1 LGHNA and CDR2 YNFKEQ come from the germline V gene.

This clonotype occurred many times. The chain couples TRBV11-2 to TRBJ2-7; unclear D gene. The CDR3 spans 15 residues. Deletions cut 0 bases from V and 0 bases from J, with 9 bases between. Germline CDR1 SGHAT, CDR2 FQNNGV. CDR3 loop: CASSLEDRISYEQYF. CDR3 nucleotides: TGTGCCAGCAGCTTAGAAGACCGAATCTCCTACGAGCAGTACTTC.

This clonotype has just a few counts. The V gene is TRBV10-3, the J gene TRBJ2-5; 8 nucleotides match TRBD1. The CDR3 length is 15 residues. V was clipped by 8 bases and J by 1 base; unmatched bases: 9. Germline-derived CDR1 and CDR2 are ENHRY and SYGVKD. The CDR3 DNA reads as TGTGCCATCGGGCCGGACAGGGTGGGCCAAGAGACCCAGTACTTC. It yields the protein CAIGPDRVGQETQYF.

Of note for this clonotype: A much more abundant neighbour one base away suggests this may be a read error. V and J are TRBV19 and TRBJ2-7; 7 bases map to TRBD2. Germline values: CDR1 LNHDA, CDR2 SQIVND (reference sequence). The length of the CDR3 is 15 residues. V shed 2 bases and J 6 bases; nucleotides not matched to a gene: 10. The CDR3 is CASSIMGTIRLEQYF. The CDR3 DNA reads as TGTGCCAGTAGTATAATGGGGACTATCAGACTCGAGCAGTACTTC.